These 21 T cell receptor beta chains came from one sample sequenced in a study of T cells in Graves' hyperthyroidism and ophthalmopathy. Amplification yielded TCR beta CDR3 regions, with RNA transcripts as the source. The TCR CDR3 was amplified in a first-round RT-PCR using the HTBI primer set. TCRdb used MiXCR to reprocess the multiplex PCR reads, holding one entry per CDR3 protein. The table lists 750,000 to 950,000 distinct CDR3 sequences, 38% of them singletons. The material sequenced was blood. The receptors stem from a man aged 18 to 30 with Graves' hyperthyroidism.

The CDR3: CASSQVRLNEKLFF. The CDR3 nucleotides are TGCGCCAGCAGCCAAGTCAGGTTGAACGAAAAACTGTTTTTT. V usage is TRBV4-3 and J usage is TRBJ1-4; no definite D call. The germline CDR1 and CDR2 sequences are LGHNA and YSLEER. The ends were cut back, 1 base at V and 8 bases at J, with 11 bases in the middle. CDR3 length: 14 residues.

Concerning this clonotype itself: Germline is not matched at one junction end, which may reflect a read error. This sequence joins TRBV5-1 and TRBJ1-2; 7 bases align to TRBD1. This CDR3 contains 13 residues. In germline, CDR1 is SGHRS, CDR2 YFSETQ. This chain's CDR3 is CASSLGQVYGYIF. DNA for the CDR3: TGCGCCAGCAGCCTCGGACAGGTCTATGGCTACATCTTC.

There are many counts of this clonotype. This chain connects TRBV7-6 to TRBJ2-5; a possible D gene is TRBD2 (6 bases). The CDR3 contains 15 residues. The germline gives CDR1 SGHVS, CDR2 FNYEAQ. Deletions cut 3 bases from V and 3 bases from J, with 14 bases between. Here the CDR3 reads CASSLDPGLEETQYF. Here the CDR3 DNA reads TGTGCCAGCAGCTTGGACCCGGGACTGGAAGAGACCCAGTACTTC.

V and J are TRBV12-3 or TRBV12-4 and TRBJ2-5, with a weak D call TRBD2 (6 bases). The CDR3 loop spans 15 amino acids. With 6 bases removed from V and 5 bases from J, the gap between germline ends came to 19 bases. The CDR3 reads CASSGGARGRETQYF. The CDR3 DNA reads TGTGCCAGCAGCGGAGGGGCGAGGGGTCGGGAGACCCAGTACTTC.

This chain links TRBV20-1 with TRBJ2-2; TRBD2 matches 8 bases. Germline V gene data show CDR1 as DFQATT and CDR2 as SNEGSKA (reference sequence). The CDR3 loop spans 16 amino acids. V lost 0 bases and J lost 4; bases outside the gene matches: 7. CDR3 sequence (DNA): TGCAGTGCTAGAGATAATCGGGGGGGAAGCACCGGGGAGCTGTTTTTT. Amino acid sequence: CSARDNRGGSTGELFF.

The chain joins TRBV19 to TRBJ2-2, with 7 nucleotides matching TRBD1. The CDR3 loop spans 15 amino acids. J lost 1 base, V lost 7 bases, and 6 bases had no gene match. Looked up from germline, CDR1 is LNHDA and CDR2 is SQIVND (reference sequence). The CDR3 reads CASTLDRKNTGELFF. CDR3 sequence (DNA): TGTGCCAGTACCCTGGACAGGAAGAACACCGGGGAGCTGTTTTTT.

This clonotype has a count of ten or more. The chain carries TRBV7-2 and TRBJ1-2; the D gene is possibly TRBD1 (6 bases). The CDR3 totals 15 residues. V dropped 4 bases and J dropped 3 bases, with 15 bases sitting between them. CDR1 and CDR2 (germline): SGHTA, FQGNSA. CDR3 DNA sequence: TGTGCCAGCAGCTCATGGGGGGACAACCACTATGGCTACACCTTC. Translation gives CASSSWGDNHYGYTF.

This clonotype has just a few counts. The chain carries TRBV11-2 and TRBJ2-2; 8 bases line up with TRBD1. V gave up 3 bases and J gave up 2 bases; unmatched junction bases: 5. CDR1 is SGHAT, CDR2 FQNNGV, per germline. The CDR3 runs to 16 residues. The CDR3 region is CASSFMGQANTGELFF. The CDR3 DNA sequence: TGTGCCAGCAGCTTTATGGGACAGGCCAACACCGGGGAGCTGTTTTTT.

This clonotype was counted a few times. The CDR3 reads CASSQDPFPGTGELFF. Written as DNA, the CDR3 is TGTGCCAGCAGCCAAGACCCGTTCCCAGGGACCGGGGAGCTGTTTTTT. J is TRBJ2-2 and V is TRBV4-2; D may be TRBD1 (5 bases). This CDR3 is built from 16 residues. With 0 bases removed from V and 5 bases from J, the gap between germline ends came to 13 bases. The germline gives CDR1 LGHNA, CDR2 YNFKEQ.

This sequence joins TRBV12-3 or TRBV12-4 and TRBJ1-6; D possibly corresponds to TRBD1 (5 bases). There are 16 residues in the CDR3. Trimming stripped 4 bases from V and 10 bases from J, with 20 bases between. The CDR3 is CASSYSGDRIKSPLHF. The CDR3 coding sequence is TGTGCCAGCAGTTACTCCGGGGACCGAATAAAGTCACCCCTCCACTTT.

The chain joins TRBV20-1 to TRBJ1-4; 8 positions match TRBD1. V was pared by 5 bases and J by 4 bases, with 3 bases of the junction left unmatched. There are 13 residues in the CDR3. Germline CDR1 reads DFQATT; CDR2 reads SNEGSKA (reference sequence). CDR3 sequence: CSASTGVNEKLFF. As DNA, the CDR3 is TGCAGTGCTTCGACAGGGGTTAATGAAAAACTGTTTTTT.

The rearrangement links TRBV19 to TRBJ1-5, with 9 bases lining up with TRBD1. The V gene's germline CDR1 is LNHDA and CDR2 SQIVND (reference sequence). The CDR3 totals 16 residues. The J segment lost 4 bases and the V segment lost 4 bases, leaving 8 bases of the junction unmatched. The CDR3 DNA sequence: TGTGCCAGTAGTACCATTACAGGGACAGGGAATCAGCCCCAGCATTTT. Translating it yields CASSTITGTGNQPQHF.

This chain links TRBV19 with TRBJ1-1; TRBD1 might be the D (6 bases). Per the germline V gene, CDR1 is LNHDA and CDR2 is SQIVND (reference sequence). CDR3 length: 15 amino acids. V was cut by 3 bases and J by 3 bases, with 14 bases left in between. This chain's CDR3 is CASSIPGGRYTEAFF. DNA for the CDR3: TGTGCCAGTAGTATCCCCGGGGGCAGGTACACTGAAGCTTTCTTT.

This clonotype was recorded at least ten times. This chain links TRBV10-3 with TRBJ2-7, with 10 bases that match TRBD2. Germline-derived CDR1 and CDR2 are ENHRY and SYGVKD. Unmatched junction bases numbered 2, after V lost 4 bases and J lost 2 bases. The CDR3 consists of 14 residues. The CDR3 nucleotides read TGTGCCATCAGTGGGACTAGCGGTCCCTACGAGCAGTACTTC. Amino acids: CAISGTSGPYEQYF.

The chain couples TRBV4-1 to TRBJ1-1; 8 bases are shared with TRBD1. Germline loops: CDR1 MGHRA, CDR2 YSYEKL. J gave up 6 bases and V 1 base, and 13 bases lay outside the gene matches. The CDR3 has 17 amino acids. The CDR3 nucleotides read TGCGCCAGCAGCCAAGGGACTCTACGGGACAGGAAGGCTGAAGCTTTCTTT. Translation gives CASSQGTLRDRKAEAFF.

This rearrangement joins TRBV20-1 to TRBJ2-7, with D possibly TRBD2 on 6 matching bases. Germline-derived CDR1 and CDR2 are DFQATT and SNEGSKA (reference sequence). The V end was cut by 0 bases, the J end by 0 bases, with 12 bases between. The CDR3 has 15 amino acids. DNA for the CDR3: TGCAGTGCTAGAGATCCGGGGGAACTCTCCTACGAGCAGTACTTC. Translated: CSARDPGELSYEQYF.

This sequence joins TRBV29-1 and TRBJ2-6; 9 nucleotides line up with TRBD1. Germline V lookup: CDR1 SQVTM, CDR2 ANQGSEA. This CDR3 contains 15 residues. The ends lost 6 bases at V and 0 bases at J; junction bases unmatched: 3. CDR3 nucleotide sequence: TGCAGCGTGGACAGGGGTCCCTCTGGGGCCAACGTCCTGACTTTC. It translates to CSVDRGPSGANVLTF.

This clonotype occurred a few times. The genes are TRBV19 and TRBJ2-7; 9 bases line up with TRBD2. Losses at the gene ends were 5 bases for V and 1 base for J; bases not matched to a gene: 6. The germline gives CDR1 LNHDA, CDR2 SQIVND (reference sequence). The CDR3 runs to 15 residues. This CDR3 is CASSVGSGRSYEQYF. The CDR3 DNA sequence: TGTGCCAGTAGTGTGGGAAGCGGGAGGTCCTACGAGCAGTACTTC.

CDR3 protein: CASSPTGFLGYTF. For the CDR3, the DNA is TGTGCCAGCAGCCCGACAGGGTTTCTTGGCTACACCTTC. The V and J genes are TRBV6-5 and TRBJ1-2; TRBD1 aligns across 7 bases. CDR1 is MNHEY and CDR2 is SVGAGI in the germline V gene. V lost 6 bases to trimming and J lost 7 bases; unmatched junction nucleotides: 8. This CDR3 has 13 amino acids.

This clonotype was observed a single time. The chain is built from TRBV7-6 and TRBJ1-6; D unclear. The CDR3 covers 16 residues. The germline CDR1 and CDR2 sequences are SGHVS and FNYEAQ. V was shortened by 6 bases and J by 0 bases, with 12 bases between the two germline ends. CDR3 nucleotides: TGTGCCAGCAGGCTAGACTCACGCTCCTATAATTCACCCCTCCACTTT. Its translation: CASRLDSRSYNSPLHF.

At least ten counts were recorded for this clonotype. The V gene is TRBV15, the J gene TRBJ1-1, with a possible D match to TRBD1 (6 bases). The germline V and J ends were trimmed by 8 bases and 4 bases, with 17 bases remaining between them. The CDR3 runs to 14 residues. The germline V gene encodes CDR1 LNHNV and CDR2 YYDKDF (reference sequence). CDR3 amino acids: CATSLGWGLTEAFF. CDR3 nucleotide sequence: TGTGCCACCTCTCTCGGGTGGGGGCTCACTGAAGCTTTCTTT.